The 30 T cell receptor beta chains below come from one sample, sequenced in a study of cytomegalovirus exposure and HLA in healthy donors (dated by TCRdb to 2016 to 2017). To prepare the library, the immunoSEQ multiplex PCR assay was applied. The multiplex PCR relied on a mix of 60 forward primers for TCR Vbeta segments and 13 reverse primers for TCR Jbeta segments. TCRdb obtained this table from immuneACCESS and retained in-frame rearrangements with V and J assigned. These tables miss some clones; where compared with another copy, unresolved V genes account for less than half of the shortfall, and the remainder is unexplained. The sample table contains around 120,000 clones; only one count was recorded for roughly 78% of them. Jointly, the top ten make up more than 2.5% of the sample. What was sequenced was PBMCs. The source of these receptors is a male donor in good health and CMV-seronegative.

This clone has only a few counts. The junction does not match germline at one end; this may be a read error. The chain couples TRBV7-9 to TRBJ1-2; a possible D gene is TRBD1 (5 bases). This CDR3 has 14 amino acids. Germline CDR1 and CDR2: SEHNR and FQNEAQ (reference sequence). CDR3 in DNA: TGTTCCAGCAGCCCTTTGACAGATTCCTATGGCTACACCTTC. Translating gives CSSSPLTDSYGYTF.

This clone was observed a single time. The CDR3 reads CASSLGQGPSGNQPQHF. CDR3 in DNA: TGTGCCAGCAGCTTAGGCCAGGGCCCTTCGGGCAATCAGCCCCAGCATTTT. The V gene is TRBV7-8, the J gene TRBJ1-5; a weak D match, TRBD1 (5 bases). V was shortened by 1 base and J by 2 bases, with 15 bases between the two germline ends. Germline assignment: CDR1 SGHVS and CDR2 FQNEAQ. This CDR3 comprises 17 residues.

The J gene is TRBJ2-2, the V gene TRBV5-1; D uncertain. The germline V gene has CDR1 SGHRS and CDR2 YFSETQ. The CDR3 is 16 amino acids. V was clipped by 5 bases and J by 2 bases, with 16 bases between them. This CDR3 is CASSEVGSLNTGELFF. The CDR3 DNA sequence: TGCGCCAGCAGTGAGGTTGGCTCACTAAACACCGGGGAGCTGTTTTTT.

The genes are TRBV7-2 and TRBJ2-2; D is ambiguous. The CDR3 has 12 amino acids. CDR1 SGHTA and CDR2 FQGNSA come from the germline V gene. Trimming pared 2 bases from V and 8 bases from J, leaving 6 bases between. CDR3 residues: CASSLFGGELFF. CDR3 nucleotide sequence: TGTGCCAGCAGCTTATTCGGGGGGGAGCTGTTTTTT. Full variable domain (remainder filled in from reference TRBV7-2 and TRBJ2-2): GAGVSQSPSNKVTEKGKDVELRCDPISGHTALYWYRQSLGQGLEFLIYFQGNSAPDKSGLPSDRFSAERTGGSVSTLTIQRTQQEDSAVYLCASSLFGGELFFGEGSRLTVL.

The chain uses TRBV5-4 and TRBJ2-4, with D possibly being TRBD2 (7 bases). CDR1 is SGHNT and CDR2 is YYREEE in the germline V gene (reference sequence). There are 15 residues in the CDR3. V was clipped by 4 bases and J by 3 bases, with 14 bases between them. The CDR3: CASSEAGHDKNIQYF. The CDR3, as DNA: TGTGCCAGCAGCGAAGCGGGACATGACAAAAACATTCAGTACTTC. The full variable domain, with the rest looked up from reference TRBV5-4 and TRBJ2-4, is ETGVTQSPTHLIKTRGQQVTLRCSSQSGHNTVSWYQQALGQGPQFIFQYYREEENGRGNFPPRFSGLQFPNYSSELNVNALELDDSALYLCASSEAGHDKNIQYFGAGTRLSVL.

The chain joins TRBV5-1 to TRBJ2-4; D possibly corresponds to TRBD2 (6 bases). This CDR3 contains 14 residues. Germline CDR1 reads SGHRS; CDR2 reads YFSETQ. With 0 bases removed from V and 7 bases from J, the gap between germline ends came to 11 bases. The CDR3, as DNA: TGCGCCAGCAGCTTGGACGGGGGTGGGAACATTCAGTACTTC. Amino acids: CASSLDGGGNIQYF.

CDR3 coding DNA: TGCAGCTTCGAAGAGAGCAGGTTGCTTCGAAGGGAGACCCAGTACTTC. Protein sequence: CSFEESRLLRRETQYF. The V call is TRBV29-1, the J call TRBJ2-5; no reliable D call. This CDR3 spans 16 amino acids. The germline gives CDR1 SQVTM, CDR2 ANQGSEA. The ends were cut back, 8 bases at V and 5 bases at J, with 27 bases in the middle.

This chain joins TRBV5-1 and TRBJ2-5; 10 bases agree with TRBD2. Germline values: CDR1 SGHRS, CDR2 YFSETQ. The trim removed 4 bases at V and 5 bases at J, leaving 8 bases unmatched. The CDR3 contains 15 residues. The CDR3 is CASSGSGRALETQYF. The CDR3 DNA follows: TGCGCCAGCAGCGGAAGCGGGAGGGCTTTGGAGACCCAGTACTTC.

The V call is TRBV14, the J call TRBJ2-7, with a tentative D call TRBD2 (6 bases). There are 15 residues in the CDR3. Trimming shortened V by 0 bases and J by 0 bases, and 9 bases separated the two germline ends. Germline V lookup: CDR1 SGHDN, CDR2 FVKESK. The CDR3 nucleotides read TGTGCCAGCAGCCAAGAGTGGGGGGACTCCTACGAGCAGTACTTC. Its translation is CASSQEWGDSYEQYF.

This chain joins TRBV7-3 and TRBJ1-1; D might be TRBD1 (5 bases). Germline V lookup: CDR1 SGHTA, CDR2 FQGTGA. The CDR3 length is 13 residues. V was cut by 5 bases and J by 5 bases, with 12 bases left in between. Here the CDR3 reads CASSEQGVTEAFF. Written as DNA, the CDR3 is TGTGCCAGCAGCGAACAAGGGGTAACTGAAGCTTTCTTT.

The CDR3 nucleotides read TGCGCCAGCAGTGAGGGTCAGGGAGGGACAGATACGCAGTATTTT. Translated, it gives CASSEGQGGTDTQYF. V gene TRBV10-1 combines with J gene TRBJ2-3; 7 positions agree with TRBD2. The junction had 5 bases not matched to a gene; V was cut back by 2 bases and J by 3 bases. The CDR3 length is 15 residues. Germline values: CDR1 WNHNN, CDR2 SYGVQD (reference sequence).

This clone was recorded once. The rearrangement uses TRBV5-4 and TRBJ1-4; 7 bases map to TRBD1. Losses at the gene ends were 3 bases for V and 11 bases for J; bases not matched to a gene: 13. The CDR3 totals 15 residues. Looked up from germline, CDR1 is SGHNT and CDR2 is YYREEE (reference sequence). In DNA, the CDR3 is TGTGCCAGCAGCTCGCCCGGACAGGCGGCTGGGAAACTGTTTTTT. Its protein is CASSSPGQAAGKLFF. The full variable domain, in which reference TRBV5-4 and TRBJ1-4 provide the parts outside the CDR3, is ETGVTQSPTHLIKTRGQQVTLRCSSQSGHNTVSWYQQALGQGPQFIFQYYREEENGRGNFPPRFSGLQFPNYSSELNVNALELDDSALYLCASSSPGQAAGKLFFGSGTQLSVL.

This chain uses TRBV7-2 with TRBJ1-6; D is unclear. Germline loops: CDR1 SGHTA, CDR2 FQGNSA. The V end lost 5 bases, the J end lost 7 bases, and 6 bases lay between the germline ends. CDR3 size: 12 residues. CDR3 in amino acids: CASSPLNSPLHF. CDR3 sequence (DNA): TGTGCCAGCAGCCCTTTAAATTCACCCCTCCACTTT.

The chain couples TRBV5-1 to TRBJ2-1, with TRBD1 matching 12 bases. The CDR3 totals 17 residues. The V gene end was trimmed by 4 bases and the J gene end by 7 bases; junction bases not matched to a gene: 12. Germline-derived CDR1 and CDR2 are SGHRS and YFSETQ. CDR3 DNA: TGCGCCAGCAGCCTCTCCGGGACAGGGGGCAAGAAGAATGAGCAGTTCTTC. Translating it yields CASSLSGTGGKKNEQFF.

The chain's CDR3 is CASSPDSFAEAFF. CDR3 nucleotides: TGTGCCAGCAGTCCGGACAGTTTCGCTGAAGCTTTCTTT. The V call is TRBV28, the J call TRBJ1-1; tentative D call: TRBD1 (6 bases). Germline V gene data show CDR1 as MDHEN and CDR2 as SYDVKM. Between the trimmed V and J ends, which lost 5 bases and 6 bases, there was a span of 13 bases. This CDR3 comprises 13 residues. Full variable domain (rest looked up from reference TRBV28 and TRBJ1-1): DVKVTQSSRYLVKRTGEKVFLECVQDMDHENMFWYRQDPGLGLRLIYFSYDVKMKEKGDIPEGYSVSREKKERFSLILESASTNQTSMYLCASSPDSFAEAFFGQGTRLTVV.

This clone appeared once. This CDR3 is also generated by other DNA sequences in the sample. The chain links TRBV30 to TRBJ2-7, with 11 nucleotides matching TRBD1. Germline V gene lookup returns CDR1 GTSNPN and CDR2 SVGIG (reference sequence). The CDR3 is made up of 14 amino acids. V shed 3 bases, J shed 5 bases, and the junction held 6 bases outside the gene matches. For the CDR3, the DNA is TGTGCCTGGAGACCGGGACAGGGGGGGGACGAGCAGTACTTC. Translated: CAWRPGQGGDEQYF.

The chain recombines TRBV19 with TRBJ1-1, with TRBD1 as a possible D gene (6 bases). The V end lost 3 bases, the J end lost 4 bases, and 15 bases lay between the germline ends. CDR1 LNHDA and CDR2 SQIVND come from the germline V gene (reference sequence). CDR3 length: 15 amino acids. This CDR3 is CASSISFRGGTEAFF. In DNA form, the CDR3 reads TGTGCCAGTAGTATCAGCTTCAGGGGTGGCACTGAAGCTTTCTTT.

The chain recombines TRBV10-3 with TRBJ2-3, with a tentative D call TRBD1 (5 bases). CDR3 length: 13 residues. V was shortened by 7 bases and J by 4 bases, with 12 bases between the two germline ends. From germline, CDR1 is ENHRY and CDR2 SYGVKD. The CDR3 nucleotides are TGTGCCATCAATGGGGCCAACTCAGATACGCAGTATTTT. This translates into CAINGANSDTQYF.

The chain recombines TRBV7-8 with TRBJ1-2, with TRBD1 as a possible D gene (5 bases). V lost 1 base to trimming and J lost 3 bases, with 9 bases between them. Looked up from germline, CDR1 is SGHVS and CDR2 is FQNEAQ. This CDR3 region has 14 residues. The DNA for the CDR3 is TGTGCCAGCAGCTTAGTGGCAGGGTACTATGGCTACACCTTC. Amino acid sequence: CASSLVAGYYGYTF.

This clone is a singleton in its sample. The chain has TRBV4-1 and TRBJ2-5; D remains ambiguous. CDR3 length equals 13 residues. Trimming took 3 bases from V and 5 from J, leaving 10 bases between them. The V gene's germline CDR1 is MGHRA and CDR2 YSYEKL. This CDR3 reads CASSHPSRETQYF. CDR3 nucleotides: TGCGCCAGCAGCCACCCTAGTAGGGAGACCCAGTACTTC.

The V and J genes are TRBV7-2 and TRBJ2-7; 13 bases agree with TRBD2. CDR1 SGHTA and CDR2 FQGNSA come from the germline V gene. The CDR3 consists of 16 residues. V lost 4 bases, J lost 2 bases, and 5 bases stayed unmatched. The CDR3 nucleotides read TGTGCCAGCAGCTCGCTCGGACTAGCGGGGGCCTACGAGCAGTACTTC. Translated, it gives CASSSLGLAGAYEQYF.

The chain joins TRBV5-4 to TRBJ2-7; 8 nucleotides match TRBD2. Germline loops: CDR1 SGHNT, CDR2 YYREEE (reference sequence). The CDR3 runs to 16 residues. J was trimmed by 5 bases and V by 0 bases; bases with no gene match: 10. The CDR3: CASSLGRARGADEQYF. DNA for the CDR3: TGTGCCAGCAGCTTGGGACGGGCGCGGGGGGCCGACGAGCAGTACTTC.

CDR3 nucleotide sequence: TGTGCCAGCAGTGAAACTAGCGGGGGGGGAGAGACCCAGTACTTC. This translates into CASSETSGGGETQYF. The gene calls are TRBV6-1 and TRBJ2-5, with 13 bases matching TRBD2. This CDR3 spans 15 amino acids. The trim removed 2 bases at V and 4 bases at J, leaving 1 base unmatched. Germline assignment: CDR1 MNHNS and CDR2 SASEGT.

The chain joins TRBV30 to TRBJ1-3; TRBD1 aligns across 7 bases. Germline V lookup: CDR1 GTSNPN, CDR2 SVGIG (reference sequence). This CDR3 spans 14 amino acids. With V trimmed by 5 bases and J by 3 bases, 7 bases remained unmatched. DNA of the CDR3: TGTGCCTGGGATACGGGACAGCATGGAAACACCATATATTTT. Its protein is CAWDTGQHGNTIYF. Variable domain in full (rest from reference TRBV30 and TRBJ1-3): SQTIHQWPATLVQPVGSPLSLECTVEGTSNPNLYWYRQAAGRGLQLLFYSVGIGQISSEVPQNLSASRPQDRQFILSSKKLLLSDSGFYLCAWDTGQHGNTIYFGEGSWLTVV.

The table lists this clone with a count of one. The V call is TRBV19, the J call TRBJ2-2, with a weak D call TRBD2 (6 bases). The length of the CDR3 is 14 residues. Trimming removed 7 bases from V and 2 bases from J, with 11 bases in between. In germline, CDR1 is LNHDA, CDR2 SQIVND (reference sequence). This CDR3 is CASTPGSNTGELFF. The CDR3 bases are TGTGCCAGTACCCCCGGGAGTAACACCGGGGAGCTGTTTTTT.

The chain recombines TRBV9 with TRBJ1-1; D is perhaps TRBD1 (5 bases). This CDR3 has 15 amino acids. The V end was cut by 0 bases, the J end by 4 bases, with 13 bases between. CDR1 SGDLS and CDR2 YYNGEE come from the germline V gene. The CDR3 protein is CASSVGLEGFTEAFF. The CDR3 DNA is TGTGCCAGCAGCGTAGGTTTGGAGGGGTTCACTGAAGCTTTCTTT.

CDR3 residues: CAWSPSGTDNGYTF. In DNA form, the CDR3 reads TGTGCCTGGAGTCCCTCCGGGACAGATAATGGCTACACCTTC. The chain has TRBV30 and TRBJ1-2, with 7 bases that match TRBD1. Germline V lookup: CDR1 GTSNPN, CDR2 SVGIG (reference sequence). V gave up 2 bases and J gave up 6 bases; unmatched junction bases: 9. CDR3 length: 14 residues.

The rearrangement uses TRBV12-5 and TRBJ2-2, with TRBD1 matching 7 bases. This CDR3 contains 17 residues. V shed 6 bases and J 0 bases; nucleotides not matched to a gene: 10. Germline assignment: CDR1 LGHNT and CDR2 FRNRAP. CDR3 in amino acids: CASGGGSQGANTGELFF. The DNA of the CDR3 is TGTGCTAGTGGGGGCGGTTCGCAGGGGGCGAACACCGGGGAGCTGTTTTTT. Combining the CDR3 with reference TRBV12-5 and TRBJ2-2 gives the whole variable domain DARVTQTPRHKVTEMGQEVTMRCQPILGHNTVFWYRQTMMQGLELLAYFRNRAPLDDSGMPKDRFSAEMPDATLATLKIQPSEPRDSAVYFCASGGGSQGANTGELFFGEGSRLTVL.

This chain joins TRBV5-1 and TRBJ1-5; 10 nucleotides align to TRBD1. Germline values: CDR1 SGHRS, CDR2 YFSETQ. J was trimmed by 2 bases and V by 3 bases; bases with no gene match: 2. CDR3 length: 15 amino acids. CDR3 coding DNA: TGCGCCAGCAGCTCCGGGACAGGGGGCAATCAGCCCCAGCATTTT. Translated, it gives CASSSGTGGNQPQHF. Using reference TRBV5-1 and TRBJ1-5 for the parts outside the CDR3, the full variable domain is KAGVTQTPRYLIKTRGQQVTLSCSPISGHRSVSWYQQTPGQGLQFLFEYFSETQRNKGNFPGRFSGRQFSNSRSEMNVSTLELGDSALYLCASSSGTGGNQPQHFGDGTRLSIL.

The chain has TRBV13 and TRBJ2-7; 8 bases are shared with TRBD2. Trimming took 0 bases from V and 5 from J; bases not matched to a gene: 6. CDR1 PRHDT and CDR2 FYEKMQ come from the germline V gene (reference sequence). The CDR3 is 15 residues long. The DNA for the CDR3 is TGTGCCAGCAGCTTAGGGAGAGGACTAGCTAACGAGCAGTACTTC. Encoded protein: CASSLGRGLANEQYF.